This T cell receptor (beta chain) comes out of a study of shared clonotypes between healthy human individuals. Produced via immunoSEQ multiplex PCR; TCRdb's table is partial and in-frame only. The sample has about 660,000 clones, less than 85% seen once. The CDR3 runs 14 residues. With 1 base removed from V and 4 bases from J, the gap between germline ends came to 8 bases. Germline CDR1 LNHDA, CDR2 SQIVND (reference sequence). The sequencing input was memory CD4+ T cells sorted from blood. Subset described: CD45RA-negative fraction. This receptor was identified in a woman younger than 45 in good health. The chain is built from TRBV19 and TRBJ1-5, with a weak D call TRBD1 (6 bases). CDR3 in DNA: TGTGCCAGTAGTATAGGAACAGGGAATCAGCCCCAGCATTTT. Amino acids: CASSIGTGNQPQHF.